This entry concerns a single TCR beta chain. No antigen is known for it. Germline loops: CDR1 DFQATT, CDR2 SNEGSKA (reference sequence). The CDR3 has 16 residues. V shed 6 bases, J shed 8 bases, and the junction held 15 bases outside the gene matches. These data belong to a study of T cell repertoires in cytomegalovirus infection. At the level of the study: Evidence of both CMV infection and a matching HLA type came from public TCR beta signatures.

General study results and limits: There were HLA-C-restricted CMV-specific TCR beta clonotypes dominating the ex vivo response.

Using its own MiXCR run on the reads, TCRdb lists one record per CDR3 protein. The data show approximately 300,000 distinct CDR3 sequences, with about 29% seen just once and around 20% held by the top ten. The starting material was cultured PBMCs, obtained from culture after CMV antigen stimulation. The sequence was obtained from a human donor in good health (CMV status not recorded). Some clones in this sample may be carry-over from other donors' samples. J is TRBJ1-6 and V is TRBV20-1, with 8 bases identical to TRBD1. This CDR3 is CSASSRQGARDSPLHF. Here the CDR3 DNA reads TGCAGTGCATCATCTCGGCAGGGGGCTAGAGATTCACCCCTCCACTTT.